This TCR beta chain was sequenced for a study of neurological immune-mediated disorders. Every sequencing run produced over 170 million TCR-beta sequences that came from 15-18 subjects. TCRdb processed the 5' RACE reads anew with MiXCR; each CDR3 protein has one entry. The repertoire includes about 22,000 distinct CDR3 sequences, about 6% of them detected once, and 40% to 45% sits in the top ten. The CDR3 runs 16 residues. In germline, CDR1 is LNHDA, CDR2 SQIVND (reference sequence). V lost 4 bases, J lost 6 bases, and 12 bases stayed unmatched. This clonotype has at least ten counts. The chain uses TRBV19 and TRBJ1-1; TRBD1 agrees at 9 bases. Sequencing was performed on CD8+ T cells from blood. The clonotype comes from a man between 18 and 29 years old in good health. The CDR3 loop is CASSNRDRVVWAEAFF. The CDR3, as DNA: TGTGCCAGTAGTAACCGGGACAGGGTCGTTTGGGCTGAAGCTTTCTTT.